Listed here are 13 T cell receptor beta chains from one sample, sequenced in a study of OX40 agonist ivuxolimab in advanced cancers. The assay was immunoSEQ multiplex PCR, and TCRdb's table has in-frame clones only and misses some. This sample carries about 33,000 clones, approximately 89% of them seen once, and the ten largest clones take 0.8% to 1%. Material: CD4+ or CD8+ T cells sorted from blood, obtained in a trial of the OX40 agonist ivuxolimab. The receptors originated from an adult with an advanced solid tumor such as melanoma, head and neck, liver or kidney cancer.

J is TRBJ2-2 and V is TRBV5-5, with 9 bases that match TRBD1. J gave up 1 base and V 4 bases, and 8 bases lay outside the gene matches. In germline, CDR1 is SGHKS, CDR2 YYEKEE (reference sequence). The CDR3 contains 17 residues. CDR3: CASSLSPGQGNTGELFF. As DNA, the CDR3 is TGTGCCAGCAGCCTATCCCCGGGACAGGGGAACACCGGGGAGCTGTTTTTT.

The chain uses TRBV5-1 and TRBJ1-2, with D unclear. Trimming pared 0 bases from V and 4 bases from J, leaving 7 bases between. The CDR3 contains 13 residues. The germline CDR1 and CDR2 sequences are SGHRS and YFSETQ. CDR3 DNA: TGCGCCAGCAGCTTGGCCGATGGCTATGGCTACACCTTC. Encoded protein: CASSLADGYGYTF.

This CDR3 is CATSKGTGSGNTIYF. DNA of the CDR3: TGTGCCACCAGCAAGGGGACAGGCTCTGGAAACACCATATATTTT. The chain links TRBV15 to TRBJ1-3, with 8 bases matching TRBD1. V lost 4 bases, J lost 0 bases, and 2 bases stayed unmatched. The CDR3 extends over 15 amino acids. Germline CDR1 and CDR2: LNHNV and YYDKDF (reference sequence). The variable domain in full, completed from reference TRBV15 and TRBJ1-3, reads DAMVIQNPRYQVTQFGKPVTLSCSQTLNHNVMYWYQQKSSQAPKLLFHYYDKDFNNEADTPDNFQSRRPNTSFCFLDIRSPGLGDTAMYLCATSKGTGSGNTIYFGEGSWLTVV.

This CDR3 reads CASSTRTGGELFF. The CDR3 coding sequence is TGTGCCAGCAGCACTCGGACAGGCGGGGAGCTGTTTTTT. The J gene is TRBJ2-2, the V gene TRBV9; 7 bases are shared with TRBD1. The trim removed 4 bases at V and 7 bases at J, leaving 4 bases unmatched. CDR1 is SGDLS and CDR2 is YYNGEE in the germline V gene. This CDR3 is 13 amino acids long.

This chain uses TRBV9 with TRBJ2-3, with D maybe TRBD2 (6 bases). This CDR3 has 16 amino acids. Germline V lookup: CDR1 SGDLS, CDR2 YYNGEE. Trimming took off 1 base at V and 0 bases at J, with 12 bases between the two ends. As DNA, the CDR3 is TGTGCCAGCAGCGTAACAGCGGGCCTTAGCACAGATACGCAGTATTTT. It codes for CASSVTAGLSTDTQYF.

The J gene is TRBJ2-7, the V gene TRBV7-8; 9 bases align to TRBD1. With 5 bases clipped from V and 3 bases from J, the junction kept 2 bases outside the gene matches. Germline values: CDR1 SGHVS, CDR2 FQNEAQ. The CDR3 totals 13 residues. This CDR3 reads CASSKDRGYEQYF. In DNA, the CDR3 is TGTGCCAGCAGCAAGGACAGGGGCTACGAGCAGTACTTC.

This rearrangement joins TRBV5-4 to TRBJ1-2; no clear D gene. Deletions cut 0 bases from V and 8 bases from J, with 11 bases between. The CDR3 totals 13 residues. The germline CDR1 and CDR2 sequences are SGHNT and YYREEE (reference sequence). This CDR3 reads CASSLDGVGGYTF. The CDR3 region has the DNA TGTGCCAGCAGCTTGGACGGCGTTGGGGGCTACACCTTC.

The chain uses TRBV11-2 and TRBJ2-7; D could derive from TRBD1 or TRBD2 (5 bases each). CDR3 size: 16 residues. Germline V gene sequence: CDR1 SGHAT, CDR2 FQNNGV. The V end was cut by 5 bases, the J end by 0 bases, with 17 bases between. CDR3 coding DNA: TGTGCCAGCAGCACCCTCCGGGGCAGGACCTCCTACGAGCAGTACTTC. This encodes CASSTLRGRTSYEQYF.

The rearrangement joins TRBV5-4 to TRBJ2-7; tentative D call: TRBD1 (6 bases). Germline V lookup: CDR1 SGHNT, CDR2 YYREEE (reference sequence). V lost 4 bases to trimming and J lost 5 bases, with 13 bases between them. This CDR3 is built from 13 residues. The CDR3 protein is CASSQTQGNEQYF. CDR3 in DNA: TGTGCCAGCAGCCAGACACAGGGTAACGAGCAGTACTTC.

V and J are TRBV6-1 and TRBJ1-1; D perhaps matches TRBD1 (5 bases). The CDR3 is 16 amino acids. Trimming removed 5 bases from V and 0 bases from J, with 16 bases in between. Germline V lookup: CDR1 MNHNS, CDR2 SASEGT. In DNA, the CDR3 is TGTGCCAGCAGTAAAGGGACGGGGAATATGAACACTGAAGCTTTCTTT. As protein: CASSKGTGNMNTEAFF.

The chain employs TRBV28 and TRBJ1-2; no reliable D call. Between the trimmed V and J ends, which lost 6 bases and 3 bases, there was a span of 11 bases. CDR3 length equals 13 residues. The germline CDR1 and CDR2 sequences are MDHEN and SYDVKM. CDR3 sequence reads: CASRQGRDYGYTF. In DNA, the CDR3 is TGTGCCAGCAGACAAGGACGCGACTATGGCTACACCTTC.

The chain employs TRBV7-2 and TRBJ2-7, with D unclear. Per the germline V gene, CDR1 is SGHTA and CDR2 is FQGNSA. Trimming pared 3 bases from V and 6 bases from J, leaving 15 bases between. The CDR3 has 14 amino acids. This CDR3 reads CASSLISTAPEQYF. The CDR3, as DNA: TGTGCCAGCAGCTTGATAAGCACCGCCCCCGAGCAGTACTTC.

A single count supports this clone. The rearrangement links TRBV28 to TRBJ2-3; D uncertain. With 7 bases removed from V and 2 bases from J, the gap between germline ends came to 4 bases. Germline-derived CDR1 and CDR2 are MDHEN and SYDVKM. There are 11 residues in the CDR3. The CDR3 DNA is TGTGCCAGCACCACCACAGATACGCAGTATTTT. Amino acid sequence: CASTTTDTQYF.